The 8 T cell receptor beta chains given below trace back to one sample, sequenced in a study of cytomegalovirus exposure and HLA in healthy donors. Data came from immunoSEQ multiplex PCR; TCRdb stores just in-frame clones and leaves some out. The sample holds under 200,000 clones; around 84% are singletons and the top ten take roughly 6.5%. Sequenced input: PBMCs. Receptors were obtained from a man aged 18 to 30 in good health and CMV-seropositive.

The chain joins TRBV30 to TRBJ2-1; 10 positions match TRBD2. The CDR3 covers 14 residues. The ends lost 2 bases at V and 7 bases at J; junction bases unmatched: 5. Germline-derived CDR1 and CDR2 are GTSNPN and SVGIG (reference sequence). CDR3 nucleotide sequence: TGTGCCTGGAGTCACGGGACTAGCGTTAATGAGCAGTTCTTC. Translation gives CAWSHGTSVNEQFF.

This clone appeared a few times. The chain links TRBV25-1 to TRBJ2-6; D is uncertain. This CDR3 spans 13 amino acids. Trimming took 4 bases from V and 1 from J, leaving 2 bases between them. The germline V gene encodes CDR1 MGHDK and CDR2 SYGVNS. The CDR3 coding sequence is TGTGCCAGCAGTGCGTCTGGGGCCAACGTCCTGACTTTC. Amino acids: CASSASGANVLTF.

The V call is TRBV10-1, the J call TRBJ2-5; the match to TRBD2 covers 15 bases. Looked up from germline, CDR1 is WNHNN and CDR2 is SYGVQD (reference sequence). This CDR3 has 22 amino acids. Germline trimming cut 6 bases from V and 0 bases from J; bases unmatched to any gene: 20. CDR3 DNA sequence: TGCGCCAGCAGAGCTCCACCCGGGACTAGCGGGAGGATCCCGACCTACCAAGAGACCCAGTACTTC. It codes for CASRAPPGTSGRIPTYQETQYF.

This chain uses TRBV15 with TRBJ1-3, with a tentative D call TRBD1 (5 bases). The CDR3 consists of 16 residues. Germline values: CDR1 LNHNV, CDR2 YYDKDF (reference sequence). With 5 bases removed from V and 0 bases from J, the gap between germline ends came to 14 bases. The CDR3 is CATSVGHTTSGNTIYF. DNA for the CDR3: TGTGCCACCAGCGTTGGACATACGACCTCTGGAAACACCATATATTTT.

This chain links TRBV11-2 with TRBJ1-2; D call uncertain. CDR3 length: 15 residues. The V and J ends lost 6 bases and 4 bases respectively, with 18 bases between them. Germline V gene lookup returns CDR1 SGHAT and CDR2 FQNNGV. CDR3 nucleotides: TGTGCCAGCAGGGCCACCGGCTCTGGGAGCTATGGCTACACCTTC. Its translation: CASRATGSGSYGYTF.

The rearrangement links TRBV28 to TRBJ1-2, with TRBD1 identical over 8 bases. CDR1 and CDR2 (germline): MDHEN, SYDVKM. CDR3 length: 15 amino acids. V was clipped by 10 bases and J by 5 bases; unmatched bases: 15. CDR3 sequence: CANGDPTGGVYGYTF. CDR3 in DNA: TGTGCCAACGGGGATCCAACAGGGGGAGTGTATGGCTACACCTTC.

The CDR3 protein is CASSYRLAGDEQFF. The CDR3 bases are TGTGCCAGCAGTTATAGACTAGCGGGAGATGAGCAGTTCTTC. The chain is built from TRBV6-5 and TRBJ2-1; 12 bases agree with TRBD2. J was trimmed by 8 bases and V by 3 bases; bases with no gene match: 2. The CDR3 has 14 amino acids. The germline gives CDR1 MNHEY, CDR2 SVGAGI.

The chain employs TRBV11-2 and TRBJ2-1, with D maybe TRBD2 (6 bases). Germline CDR1 reads SGHAT; CDR2 reads FQNNGV. The CDR3 has 15 amino acids. V lost 2 bases to trimming and J lost 7 bases, with 15 bases between them. CDR3 protein: CASSLSPGRWNEQFF. The DNA of the CDR3 is TGTGCCAGCAGCTTATCCCCGGGGAGGTGGAATGAGCAGTTCTTC.